The 2 T cell receptor beta chains below all came from one sample that was sequenced in a study of T and B cells in COVID-19 patients. Multiplex PCR with BIOMED2 TRB-A/B primer pools amplified TRB rearrangements. TCRdb analysed the multiplex PCR reads with MiXCR anew, one entry per CDR3 protein. Here the sample spans some 500 distinct CDR3 sequences, roughly 24% being singletons. Each TRB amplification used about 250-550 ng of genomic DNA from blood. The material sequenced was blood. The receptor set was obtained from a human donor with active COVID-19.

This clonotype is judged medium-sized. J is TRBJ2-1 and V is TRBV4-3; D is unclear. This CDR3 spans 17 amino acids. Trimming removed 3 bases at V and 6 bases at J, with 21 bases between. CDR1 and CDR2 from the germline V gene are LGHNA and YSLEER. This chain's CDR3 is CASSQKARGRSLNEQFF. The CDR3 nucleotides read TGCGCCAGCAGCCAGAAGGCCCGCGGCCGCTCACTCAATGAGCAGTTCTTC.

With respect to this clonotype: Possible read error: a much larger clone is one base away. This chain links TRBV20-1 with TRBJ2-1; D is possibly TRBD1 (5 bases). Per germline, CDR1 DFQATT and CDR2 SNEGSKA (reference sequence). Trimming cost V 7 bases and J 12 bases, with 13 bases left between them. This CDR3 has 10 amino acids. CDR3 protein: CSVSSGAQFF. The CDR3 DNA follows: TGCAGTGTTAGTAGTGGGGCGCAGTTCTTC.